This TCR beta chain came from a study of molecular identifiers for immune sequencing clone quantification. The CDR3 totals 14 residues. CDR1 is MNHEY and CDR2 is SMNVEV in the germline V gene (reference sequence). V lost 7 bases, J lost 3 bases, and 16 bases lay in between. It was with previously described methods and listed TCR primers that bulk TCR libraries were made. MiXCR, applied by TCRdb to the PCR reads, yields one record per CDR3 protein. This sample has about 630,000 distinct CDR3 sequences, with 25% found just once. The chain employs TRBV27 and TRBJ2-7, with a weak D call TRBD2 (5 bases). The sequence was obtained from a human donor in good health. Some libraries in this study had Jurkat cell RNA spiked in. Sequenced input: naive CD8+ T cells from blood, with Jurkat cell RNA spiked in. Subset of the sample: FACS-sorted CD8+CD4-CCR7+CD45RA+ naive T cells. This CDR3 is CASKSGPAVYEQYF. In DNA, the CDR3 is TGTGCCAGCAAAAGCGGACCAGCGGTCTACGAGCAGTACTTC.